This T cell receptor (beta chain) is drawn from a study of blood T cell repertoires in COVID-19. As for the study in general: Samples came from the United States, Italy and Spain, spanning acute and convalescent COVID-19. T cells, B-cell-depleted T cells, or PBMCs provided the cDNA or gDNA that served as material.

As handled by the study authors: The assay estimated nucleated cells by amplifying reference gene primers. Clones were read by immunoSEQ multiplex PCR, and TCRdb kept only the in-frame ones, dropping some. V, J and clone size reflect that table, while D and trimming were determined from the DNA. This table has approximately 210,000 clones, around 89% appearing once. Trimming removed 0 bases from V and 1 base from J, with 13 bases in between. Germline loops: CDR1 LGHDT, CDR2 YNNKEL (reference sequence). The length of the CDR3 is 16 residues. The TCR comes from a man aged 65 to 79 with acute or convalescent COVID-19. The sequenced material came from peripheral blood. V is TRBV3-1 (or the pseudogene TRBV3-2) and J is TRBJ2-7; TRBD1 is a possible D gene (6 bases). The CDR3 DNA reads TGTGCCAGCAGCCAAGATGTCGGACAGTATTCCTACGAGCAGTACTTC. Its translation is CASSQDVGQYSYEQYF.